A single T cell receptor beta chain is shown here with its context. The target antigen is unknown. A much larger clone differs by one base, so this may be a read error. This sample was taken from a study of CD8 T cells in ankylosing spondylitis. Overall study findings and caveats: Disease-linked clones, CD8+, were relatively rare in peripheral blood. Enrichment of disease-linked clones was reportedly significant in matched ankylosing spondylitis synovial fluid.

Each TCR beta library was made by quantitative 5'-RACE that incorporated molecular barcodes. Each CDR3 protein gets one entry after TCRdb re-called the 5' RACE reads with MiXCR. The sample records about 170,000 distinct CDR3 sequences, around 20% being singletons. Germline CDR1 reads DFQATT; CDR2 reads SNEGSKA (reference sequence). The CDR3 totals 20 residues. The TCR sequence derives from a male donor with ankylosing spondylitis or in good health (not recorded which). J is TRBJ2-3 and V is TRBV20-1; 9 bases map to TRBD2. The material sequenced was blood, either unsorted or a sorted T cell fraction (not recorded which). CDR3 bases: TGCAGTGTTAGAGATCGCCTGAGCGGGAGGATCGGCCGGTGGGCAGATACGCAGTATTTT. Residues: CSVRDRLSGRIGRWADTQYF.